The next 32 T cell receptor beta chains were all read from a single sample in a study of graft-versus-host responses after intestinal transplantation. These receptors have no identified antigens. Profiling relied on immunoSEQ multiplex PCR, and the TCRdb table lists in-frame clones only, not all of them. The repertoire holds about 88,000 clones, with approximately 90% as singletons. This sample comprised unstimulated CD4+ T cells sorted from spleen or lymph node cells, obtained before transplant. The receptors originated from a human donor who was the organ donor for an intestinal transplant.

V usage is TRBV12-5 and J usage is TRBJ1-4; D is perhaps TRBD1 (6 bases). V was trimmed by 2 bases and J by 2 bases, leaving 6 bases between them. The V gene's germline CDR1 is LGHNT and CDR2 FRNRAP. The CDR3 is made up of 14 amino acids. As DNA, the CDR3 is TGTGCTAGTGGTTTGACAGGGACTAATGAAAAACTGTTTTTT. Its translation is CASGLTGTNEKLFF.

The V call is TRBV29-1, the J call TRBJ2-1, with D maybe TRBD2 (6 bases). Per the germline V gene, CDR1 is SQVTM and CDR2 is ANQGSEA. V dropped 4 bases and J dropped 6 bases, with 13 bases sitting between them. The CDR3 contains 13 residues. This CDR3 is CSVGGDHLNEQFF. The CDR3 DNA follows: TGCAGCGTTGGCGGGGACCATCTCAATGAGCAGTTCTTC.

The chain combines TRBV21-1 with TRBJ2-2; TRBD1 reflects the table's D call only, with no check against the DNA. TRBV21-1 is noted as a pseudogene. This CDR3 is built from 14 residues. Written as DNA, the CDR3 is TGTGCCAGCAGCAGTTCAGGGGCGACCGGGGAGCTGTTTTTT. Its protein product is CASSSSGATGELFF.

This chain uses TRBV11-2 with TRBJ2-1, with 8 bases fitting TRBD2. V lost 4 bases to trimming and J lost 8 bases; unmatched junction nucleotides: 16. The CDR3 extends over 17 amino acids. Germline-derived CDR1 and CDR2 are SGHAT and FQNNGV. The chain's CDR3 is CASSSTLPGLGLHEQFF. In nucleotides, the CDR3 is TGTGCCAGCAGCTCGACGCTTCCGGGACTAGGGTTGCATGAGCAGTTCTTC. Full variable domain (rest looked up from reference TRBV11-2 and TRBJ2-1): EAGVAQSPRYKIIEKRQSVAFWCNPISGHATLYWYQQILGQGPKLLIQFQNNGVVDDSQLPKDRFSAERLKGVDSTLKIQPAKLEDSAVYLCASSSTLPGLGLHEQFFGPGTRLTVL.

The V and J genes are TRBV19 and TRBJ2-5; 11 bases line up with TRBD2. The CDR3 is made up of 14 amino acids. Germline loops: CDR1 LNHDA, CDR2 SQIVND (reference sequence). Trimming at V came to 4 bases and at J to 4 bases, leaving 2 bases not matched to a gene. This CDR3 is CASSRGLAAETQYF. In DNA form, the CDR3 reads TGTGCCAGTAGTAGGGGACTAGCGGCAGAGACCCAGTACTTC. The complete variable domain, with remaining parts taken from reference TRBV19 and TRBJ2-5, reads DGGITQSPKYLFRKEGQNVTLSCEQNLNHDAMYWYRQDPGQGLRLIYYSQIVNDFQKGDIAEGYSVSREKKESFPLTVTSAQKNPTAFYLCASSRGLAAETQYFGPGTRLLVL.

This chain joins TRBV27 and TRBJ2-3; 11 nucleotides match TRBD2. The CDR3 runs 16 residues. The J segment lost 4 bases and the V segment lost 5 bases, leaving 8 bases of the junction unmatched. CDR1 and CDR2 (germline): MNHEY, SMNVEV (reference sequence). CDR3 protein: CASSMVLLAGADTQYF. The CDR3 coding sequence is TGTGCCAGCAGTATGGTCTTACTAGCGGGAGCAGATACGCAGTATTTT.

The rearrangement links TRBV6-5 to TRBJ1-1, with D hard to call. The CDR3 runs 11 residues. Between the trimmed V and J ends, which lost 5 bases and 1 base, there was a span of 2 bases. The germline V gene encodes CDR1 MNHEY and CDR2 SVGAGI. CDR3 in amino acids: CASSRNTEAFF. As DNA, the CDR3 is TGTGCCAGCAGTCGGAACACTGAAGCTTTCTTT.

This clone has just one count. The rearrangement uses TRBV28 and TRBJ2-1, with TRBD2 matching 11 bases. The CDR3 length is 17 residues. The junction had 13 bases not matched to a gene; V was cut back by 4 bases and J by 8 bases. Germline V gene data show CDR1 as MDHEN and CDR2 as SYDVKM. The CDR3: CASSSPLSGRARDEQFF. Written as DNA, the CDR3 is TGTGCCAGCAGTTCCCCCCTTAGCGGGAGGGCTCGGGATGAGCAGTTCTTC.

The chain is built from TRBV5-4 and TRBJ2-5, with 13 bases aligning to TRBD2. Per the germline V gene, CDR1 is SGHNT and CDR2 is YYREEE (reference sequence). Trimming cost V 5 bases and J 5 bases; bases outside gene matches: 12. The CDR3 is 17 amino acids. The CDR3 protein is CASSRQITSGGAETQYF. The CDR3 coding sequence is TGTGCCAGCAGTCGCCAGATAACTAGCGGGGGGGCCGAGACCCAGTACTTC.

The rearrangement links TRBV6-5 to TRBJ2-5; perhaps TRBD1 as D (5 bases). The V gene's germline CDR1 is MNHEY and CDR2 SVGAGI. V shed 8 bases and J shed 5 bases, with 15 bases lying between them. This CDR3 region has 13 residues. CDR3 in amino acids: CASEAGYRETQYF. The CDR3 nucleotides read TGTGCCAGCGAAGCAGGTTACAGGGAGACCCAGTACTTC.

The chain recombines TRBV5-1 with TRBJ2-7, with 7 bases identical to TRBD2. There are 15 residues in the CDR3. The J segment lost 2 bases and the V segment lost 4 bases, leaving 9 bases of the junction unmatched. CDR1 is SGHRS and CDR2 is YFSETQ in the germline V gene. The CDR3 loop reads CASSTGTTHTYEQYF. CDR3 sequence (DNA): TGCGCCAGCAGCACCGGGACTACCCACACCTACGAGCAGTACTTC. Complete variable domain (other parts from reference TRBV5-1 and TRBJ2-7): KAGVTQTPRYLIKTRGQQVTLSCSPISGHRSVSWYQQTPGQGLQFLFEYFSETQRNKGNFPGRFSGRQFSNSRSEMNVSTLELGDSALYLCASSTGTTHTYEQYFGPGTRLTVT.

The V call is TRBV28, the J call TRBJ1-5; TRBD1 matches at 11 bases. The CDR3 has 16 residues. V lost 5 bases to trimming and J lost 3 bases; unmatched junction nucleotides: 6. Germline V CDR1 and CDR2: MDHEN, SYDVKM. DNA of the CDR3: TGTGCCAGCAGTGGATGGGACAGGGGGTTCAATCAGCCCCAGCATTTT. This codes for CASSGWDRGFNQPQHF.

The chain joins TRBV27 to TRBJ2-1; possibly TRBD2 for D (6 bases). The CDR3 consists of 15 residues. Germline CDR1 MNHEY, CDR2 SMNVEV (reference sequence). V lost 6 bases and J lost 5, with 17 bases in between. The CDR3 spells CASSPGDRENNEQFF. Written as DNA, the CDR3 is TGTGCCAGCAGCCCCGGGGACCGGGAGAACAATGAGCAGTTCTTC.

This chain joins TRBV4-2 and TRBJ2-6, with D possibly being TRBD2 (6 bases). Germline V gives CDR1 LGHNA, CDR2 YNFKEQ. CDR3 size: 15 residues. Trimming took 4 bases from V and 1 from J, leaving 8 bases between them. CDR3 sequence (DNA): TGTGCCAGCAGCCTGGGGGGATCTGGGGCCAACGTCCTGACTTTC. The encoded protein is CASSLGGSGANVLTF.

The CDR3: CAWSISSTGKKGYTF. CDR3 bases: TGTGCCTGGAGTATATCATCGACAGGTAAAAAAGGCTACACCTTC. This chain links TRBV30 with TRBJ1-2, with D tentatively TRBD1 (6 bases). The germline V and J ends were trimmed by 2 bases and 8 bases, with 21 bases remaining between them. This CDR3 has 15 amino acids. The germline V gene has CDR1 GTSNPN and CDR2 SVGIG (reference sequence). Combining the CDR3 with reference TRBV30 and TRBJ1-2 gives the whole variable domain SQTIHQWPATLVQPVGSPLSLECTVEGTSNPNLYWYRQAAGRGLQLLFYSVGIGQISSEVPQNLSASRPQDRQFILSSKKLLLSDSGFYLCAWSISSTGKKGYTFGSGTRLTVV.

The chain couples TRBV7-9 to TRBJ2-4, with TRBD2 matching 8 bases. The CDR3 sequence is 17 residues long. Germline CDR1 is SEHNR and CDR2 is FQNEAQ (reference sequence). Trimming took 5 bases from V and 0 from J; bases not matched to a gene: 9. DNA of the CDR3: TGTGCCAGCAGCCCTTATAGCGGGACCCTAGCCAAAAACATTCAGTACTTC. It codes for CASSPYSGTLAKNIQYF. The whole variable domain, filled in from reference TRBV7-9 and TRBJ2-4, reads DTGVSQNPRHKITKRGQNVTFRCDPISEHNRLYWYRQTLGQGPEFLTYFQNEAQLEKSRLLSDRFSAERPKGSFSTLEIQRTEQGDSAMYLCASSPYSGTLAKNIQYFGAGTRLSVL.

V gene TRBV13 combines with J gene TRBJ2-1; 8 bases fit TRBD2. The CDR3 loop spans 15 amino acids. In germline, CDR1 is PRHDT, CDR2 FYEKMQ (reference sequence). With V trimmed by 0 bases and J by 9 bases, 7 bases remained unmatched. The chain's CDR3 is CASSLGGRAGSEQFF. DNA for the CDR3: TGTGCCAGCAGCTTAGGCGGGAGGGCCGGGTCTGAGCAGTTCTTC.

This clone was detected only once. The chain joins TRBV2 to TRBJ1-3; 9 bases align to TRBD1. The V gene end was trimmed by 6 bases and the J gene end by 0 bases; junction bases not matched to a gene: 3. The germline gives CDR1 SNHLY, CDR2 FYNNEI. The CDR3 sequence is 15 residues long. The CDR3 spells CASRSTGGSGNTIYF. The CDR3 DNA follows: TGTGCCAGCAGATCGACAGGGGGCTCTGGAAACACCATATATTTT.

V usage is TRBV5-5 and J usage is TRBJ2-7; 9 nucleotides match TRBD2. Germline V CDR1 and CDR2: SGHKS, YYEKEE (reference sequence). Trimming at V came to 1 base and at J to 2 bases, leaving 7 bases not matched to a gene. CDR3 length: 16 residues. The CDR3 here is CASSLNPAGGPYEQYF. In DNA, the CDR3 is TGTGCCAGCAGCTTGAATCCAGCGGGGGGTCCCTACGAGCAGTACTTC.

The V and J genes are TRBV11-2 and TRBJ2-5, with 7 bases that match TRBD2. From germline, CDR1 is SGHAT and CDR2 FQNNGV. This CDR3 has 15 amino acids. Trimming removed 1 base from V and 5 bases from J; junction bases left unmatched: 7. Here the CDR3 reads CASSLGVTSTETQYF. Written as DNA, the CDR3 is TGTGCCAGCAGCTTAGGGGTGACTAGCACGGAGACCCAGTACTTC.

CDR3 nucleotide sequence: TGTGCCATAGGCGGAGAGTACCAAGAGACCCAGTACTTC. Its translation is CAIGGEYQETQYF. V gene TRBV10-3 combines with J gene TRBJ2-5, with D unclear. V lost 9 bases to trimming and J lost 0 bases, with 11 bases between them. Germline CDR1 is ENHRY and CDR2 is SYGVKD. The CDR3 extends over 13 amino acids.

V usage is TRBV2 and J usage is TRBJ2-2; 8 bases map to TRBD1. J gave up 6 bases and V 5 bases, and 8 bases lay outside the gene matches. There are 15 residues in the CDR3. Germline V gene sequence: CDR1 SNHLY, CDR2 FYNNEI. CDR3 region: CASSKGQVRAGELFF. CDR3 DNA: TGTGCCAGCAGTAAGGGACAGGTTCGGGCCGGGGAGCTGTTTTTT.

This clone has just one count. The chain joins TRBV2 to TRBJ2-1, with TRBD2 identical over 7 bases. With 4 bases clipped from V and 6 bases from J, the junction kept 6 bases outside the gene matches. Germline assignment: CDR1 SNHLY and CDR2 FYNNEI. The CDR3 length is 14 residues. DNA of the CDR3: TGTGCCAGCAGTGTTCGCGGGAGTCTCAATGAGCAGTTCTTC. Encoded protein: CASSVRGSLNEQFF.

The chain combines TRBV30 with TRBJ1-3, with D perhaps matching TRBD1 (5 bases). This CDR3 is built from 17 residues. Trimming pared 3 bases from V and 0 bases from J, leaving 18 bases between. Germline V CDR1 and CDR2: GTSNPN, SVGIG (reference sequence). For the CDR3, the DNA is TGTGCCTGGAGATTAGTACGTTGGGGCGACTCTGGAAACACCATATATTTT. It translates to CAWRLVRWGDSGNTIYF.

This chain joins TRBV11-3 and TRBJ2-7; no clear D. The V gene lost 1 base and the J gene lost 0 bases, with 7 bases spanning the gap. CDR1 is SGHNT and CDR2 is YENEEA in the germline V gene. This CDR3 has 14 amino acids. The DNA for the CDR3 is TGTGCCAGCAGCTTAGGGCGGATCTCCTACGAGCAGTACTTC. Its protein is CASSLGRISYEQYF.

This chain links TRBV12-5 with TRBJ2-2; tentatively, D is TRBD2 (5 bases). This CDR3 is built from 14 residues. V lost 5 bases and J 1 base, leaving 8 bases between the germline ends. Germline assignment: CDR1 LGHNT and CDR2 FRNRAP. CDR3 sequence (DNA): TGTGCTAGTGGTCCCGGACTGAACACCGGGGAGCTGTTTTTT. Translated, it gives CASGPGLNTGELFF.

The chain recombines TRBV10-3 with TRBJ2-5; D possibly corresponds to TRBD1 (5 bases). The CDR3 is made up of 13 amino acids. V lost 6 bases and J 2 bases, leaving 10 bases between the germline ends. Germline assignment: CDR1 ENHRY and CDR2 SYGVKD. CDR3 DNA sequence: TGTGCCATCAGAGACAGTGGGCAAGAGACCCAGTACTTC. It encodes CAIRDSGQETQYF.

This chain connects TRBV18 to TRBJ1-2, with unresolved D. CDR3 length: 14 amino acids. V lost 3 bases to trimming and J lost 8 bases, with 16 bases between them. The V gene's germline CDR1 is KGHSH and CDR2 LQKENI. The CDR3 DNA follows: TGTGCCAGCTCACCCGCTTTCTGGAGGCCCGGCTACACCTTC. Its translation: CASSPAFWRPGYTF.

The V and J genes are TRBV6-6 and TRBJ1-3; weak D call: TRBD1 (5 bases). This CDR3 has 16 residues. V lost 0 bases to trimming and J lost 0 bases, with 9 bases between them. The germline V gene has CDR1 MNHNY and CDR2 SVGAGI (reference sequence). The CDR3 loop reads CASSYSGDGSGNTIYF. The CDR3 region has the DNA TGTGCCAGCAGTTACTCAGGGGATGGCTCTGGAAACACCATATATTTT.

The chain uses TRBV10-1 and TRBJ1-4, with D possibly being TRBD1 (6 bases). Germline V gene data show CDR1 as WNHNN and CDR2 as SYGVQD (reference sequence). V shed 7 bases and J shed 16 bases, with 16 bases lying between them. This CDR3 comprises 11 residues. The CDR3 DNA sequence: TGCGCCAGCACCGCGACAGGTCGCGAGTTTTTT. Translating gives CASTATGREFF.

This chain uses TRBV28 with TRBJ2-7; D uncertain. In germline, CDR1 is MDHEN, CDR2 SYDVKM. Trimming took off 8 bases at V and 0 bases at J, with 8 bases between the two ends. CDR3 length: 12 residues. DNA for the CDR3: TGTGCCAGCGGTTGGAGCTCCTACGAGCAGTACTTC. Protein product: CASGWSSYEQYF. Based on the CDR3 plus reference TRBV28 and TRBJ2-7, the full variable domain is DVKVTQSSRYLVKRTGEKVFLECVQDMDHENMFWYRQDPGLGLRLIYFSYDVKMKEKGDIPEGYSVSREKKERFSLILESASTNQTSMYLCASGWSSYEQYFGPGTRLTVT.

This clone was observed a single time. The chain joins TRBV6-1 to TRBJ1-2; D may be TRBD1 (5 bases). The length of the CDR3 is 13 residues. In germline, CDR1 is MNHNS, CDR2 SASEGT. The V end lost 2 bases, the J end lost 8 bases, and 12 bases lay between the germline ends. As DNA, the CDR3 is TGTGCCAGCAGTGAAAACGGTCAGGGAGGCTACACCTTC. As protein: CASSENGQGGYTF.